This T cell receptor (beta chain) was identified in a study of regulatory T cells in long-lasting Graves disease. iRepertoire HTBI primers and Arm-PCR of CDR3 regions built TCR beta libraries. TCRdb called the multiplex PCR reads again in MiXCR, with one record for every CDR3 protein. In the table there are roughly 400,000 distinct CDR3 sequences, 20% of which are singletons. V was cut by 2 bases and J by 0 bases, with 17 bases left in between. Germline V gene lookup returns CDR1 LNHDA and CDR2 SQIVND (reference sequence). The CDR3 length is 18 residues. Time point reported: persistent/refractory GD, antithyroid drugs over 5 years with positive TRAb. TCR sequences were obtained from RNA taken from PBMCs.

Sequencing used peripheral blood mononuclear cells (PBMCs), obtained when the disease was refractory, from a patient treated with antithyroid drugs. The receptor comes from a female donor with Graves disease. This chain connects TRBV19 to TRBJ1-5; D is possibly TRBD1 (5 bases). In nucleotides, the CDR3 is TGTGCCAGTAGTATAAGTCGGTTGTCGGGGGGTAGCAATCAGCCCCAGCATTTT. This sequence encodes CASSISRLSGGSNQPQHF. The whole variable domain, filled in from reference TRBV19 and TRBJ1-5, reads DGGITQSPKYLFRKEGQNVTLSCEQNLNHDAMYWYRQDPGQGLRLIYYSQIVNDFQKGDIAEGYSVSREKKESFPLTVTSAQKNPTAFYLCASSISRLSGGSNQPQHFGDGTRLSIL.